Presented here are 21 T cell receptor beta chains from one specimen sequenced in a study of shared clonotypes between healthy human individuals. Libraries were prepared by immunoSEQ multiplex PCR; TCRdb keeps only in-frame clonotypes and omits some of them. In the table there are 600,000 to 750,000 clones, roughly 72% of which are singletons. The specimen sequenced was memory CD4+ T cells sorted from blood. Stated subset: CD45RA-negative fraction. These receptors were taken from a woman aged 30 to 39 in good health.

The J gene is TRBJ1-5, the V gene TRBV28; D unresolved. The CDR3 totals 15 residues. Trimming pared 5 bases from V and 2 bases from J, leaving 13 bases between. Germline V gives CDR1 MDHEN, CDR2 SYDVKM. CDR3 DNA sequence: TGTGCCAGCAGTCCTGGGATTTTGGGCAATCAGCCCCAGCATTTT. This sequence encodes CASSPGILGNQPQHF. The full variable domain, in which reference TRBV28 and TRBJ1-5 provide the parts outside the CDR3, is DVKVTQSSRYLVKRTGEKVFLECVQDMDHENMFWYRQDPGLGLRLIYFSYDVKMKEKGDIPEGYSVSREKKERFSLILESASTNQTSMYLCASSPGILGNQPQHFGDGTRLSIL.

The chain uses TRBV7-9 and TRBJ2-2, with D tentatively TRBD1 (5 bases). The CDR3 length is 15 residues. Trimming shortened V by 5 bases and J by 5 bases, and 15 bases separated the two germline ends. Germline CDR1 reads SEHNR; CDR2 reads FQNEAQ (reference sequence). CDR3 sequence reads: CASSRTGWKTGELFF. The CDR3 nucleotides read TGTGCCAGCAGCCGAACAGGTTGGAAGACCGGGGAGCTGTTTTTT.

The table lists this clone with a few counts. The V gene is TRBV7-8, the J gene TRBJ2-7; possible D gene TRBD1, 6 bases. The germline CDR1 and CDR2 sequences are SGHVS and FQNEAQ. This CDR3 has 14 amino acids. V dropped 6 bases and J dropped 7 bases, with 19 bases sitting between them. In nucleotides, the CDR3 is TGTGCCAGCAGTCGGGCGACAGGTGGAACGGAGCAGTACTTC. It codes for CASSRATGGTEQYF.

The table lists this clone with a few counts. V and J are TRBV5-1 and TRBJ2-5, with TRBD2 identical over 7 bases. V lost 4 bases to trimming and J lost 5 bases; unmatched junction nucleotides: 11. Germline CDR1 reads SGHRS; CDR2 reads YFSETQ. The CDR3 is 15 amino acids. The chain's CDR3 is CASSPGLGPMETQYF. DNA of the CDR3: TGCGCCAGCAGCCCAGGACTAGGACCAATGGAGACCCAGTACTTC.

On this clone itself: A far larger clone is one base from this, pointing to a likely read error. The rearrangement uses TRBV2 and TRBJ1-1; 8 bases match TRBD1. This CDR3 region has 14 residues. V shed 6 bases and J 0 bases; nucleotides not matched to a gene: 3. Per the germline V gene, CDR1 is SNHLY and CDR2 is FYNNEI. CDR3 in amino acids: CASRDRAMNTEAFF. The DNA of the CDR3 is TGTGCCAGCAGGGACAGGGCGATGAACACTGAAGCTTTCTTT.

The chain employs TRBV27 and TRBJ2-7; either TRBD1 or TRBD2 may fit D (6 bases each). Germline-derived CDR1 and CDR2 are MNHEY and SMNVEV (reference sequence). CDR3 size: 15 residues. V lost 6 bases and J lost 3, with 18 bases in between. CDR3 in amino acids: CASRGGVVQDYEQYF. CDR3 sequence (DNA): TGTGCCAGCAGGGGGGGCGTCGTACAGGACTACGAGCAGTACTTC.

J is TRBJ1-2 and V is TRBV28; D possibly corresponds to TRBD1 (6 bases). The germline V and J ends were trimmed by 6 bases and 8 bases, with 25 bases remaining between them. Germline V gene lookup returns CDR1 MDHEN and CDR2 SYDVKM. The CDR3 is 16 amino acids. In nucleotides, the CDR3 is TGTGCCAGCAGGAACCCAAATTTTGGGGGGCCTAAGGGCTACACCTTC. Its translation is CASRNPNFGGPKGYTF.

This clone has more than one count but fewer than ten. J is TRBJ2-3 and V is TRBV7-9; D gene uncertain. Germline loops: CDR1 SEHNR, CDR2 FQNEAQ (reference sequence). The CDR3 consists of 15 residues. V lost 5 bases and J lost 0, with 12 bases in between. As DNA, the CDR3 is TGTGCCAGCAGCGTGACCTGGAGTAGCACAGATACGCAGTATTTT. This gives the protein CASSVTWSSTDTQYF.

J is TRBJ2-1 and V is TRBV11-2, with D possibly being TRBD2 (6 bases). Trimming shortened V by 5 bases and J by 3 bases, and 11 bases separated the two germline ends. This CDR3 has 14 amino acids. Looked up from germline, CDR1 is SGHAT and CDR2 is FQNNGV. The CDR3 DNA reads as TGTGCCAGCAGCCCCCGGACTAACTACAATGAGCAGTTCTTC. It codes for CASSPRTNYNEQFF.

Only one count was recorded for this clone. In DNA form, the CDR3 reads TGTGCCAGCAGGGCGAGGGTGGACGTGAACATTCAGTACTTC. As protein: CASRARVDVNIQYF. The V gene is TRBV27, the J gene TRBJ2-4; D is possibly TRBD2 (5 bases). The CDR3 covers 14 residues. Germline-derived CDR1 and CDR2 are MNHEY and SMNVEV (reference sequence). The V end was cut by 6 bases, the J end by 7 bases, with 16 bases between.

This clone was counted a few times. The chain joins TRBV2 to TRBJ1-1, with a weak D call TRBD1 (6 bases). The CDR3 spans 11 residues. Germline assignment: CDR1 SNHLY and CDR2 FYNNEI. V was pared by 7 bases and J by 9 bases, with 12 bases between. The CDR3 DNA is TGTGCCAGCACTAGGACAGATAAAGCTTTCTTT. Its translation: CASTRTDKAFF. The full variable domain, completed using reference TRBV2 and TRBJ1-1, is EPEVTQTPSHQVTQMGQEVILRCVPISNHLYFYWYRQILGQKVEFLVSFYNNEISEKSEIFDDQFSVERPDGSNFTLKIRSTKLEDSAMYFCASTRTDKAFFGQGTRLTVV.

A few counts support this clone. This chain connects TRBV6-5 to TRBJ1-1; no clear D gene. This CDR3 has 13 residues. Germline CDR1 MNHEY, CDR2 SVGAGI. V was shortened by 1 base and J by 4 bases, with 7 bases between the two germline ends. CDR3 loop: CASSYWQATEAFF. The CDR3 DNA reads TGTGCCAGCAGTTACTGGCAAGCCACTGAAGCTTTCTTT.

V usage is TRBV7-9 and J usage is TRBJ1-3, with TRBD1 matching 8 bases. The J segment lost 0 bases and the V segment lost 9 bases, leaving 7 bases of the junction unmatched. The CDR3 sequence is 15 residues long. Per germline, CDR1 SEHNR and CDR2 FQNEAQ (reference sequence). CDR3 amino acids: CASKTGDLSGNTIYF. The CDR3 DNA is TGTGCCAGTAAGACAGGGGACCTCTCTGGAAACACCATATATTTT. Full variable domain (rest looked up from reference TRBV7-9 and TRBJ1-3): DTGVSQNPRHKITKRGQNVTFRCDPISEHNRLYWYRQTLGQGPEFLTYFQNEAQLEKSRLLSDRFSAERPKGSFSTLEIQRTEQGDSAMYLCASKTGDLSGNTIYFGEGSWLTVV.

The chain links TRBV7-2 to TRBJ1-3; D is unresolved. From germline, CDR1 is SGHTA and CDR2 FQGNSA. The CDR3 runs to 18 residues. The germline V and J ends were trimmed by 5 bases and 0 bases, with 20 bases remaining between them. The CDR3 sequence is CASSPNMGAGDSGNTIYF. The CDR3 DNA follows: TGTGCCAGCAGCCCCAACATGGGAGCAGGCGACTCTGGAAACACCATATATTTT.

By its share, this clone is medium-sized (0.01 to 0.1%). The rearrangement uses TRBV19 and TRBJ1-5; D not certain. Trimming took 9 bases from V and 4 from J, leaving 13 bases between them. Germline CDR1 and CDR2: LNHDA and SQIVND (reference sequence). The CDR3 is made up of 13 amino acids. In DNA, the CDR3 is TGTGCCAGCCACAGCAAGGAAAATCAGCCCCAGCATTTT. This translates into CASHSKENQPQHF.

The V call is TRBV6-1, the J call TRBJ2-5; the D gene is possibly TRBD2 (6 bases). CDR3 length: 15 residues. The V gene's germline CDR1 is MNHNS and CDR2 SASEGT. V lost 2 bases and J 2 bases, leaving 12 bases between the germline ends. The CDR3 here is CASSERTKPQETQYF. CDR3 sequence (DNA): TGTGCCAGCAGTGAAAGGACTAAACCTCAAGAGACCCAGTACTTC.

Ten or more counts support this clone. The chain combines TRBV7-9 with TRBJ1-4; D not certain. V was cut by 1 base and J by 3 bases, with 15 bases left in between. Germline V gene lookup returns CDR1 SEHNR and CDR2 FQNEAQ (reference sequence). This CDR3 comprises 17 residues. CDR3 residues: CASSLGRGPGANEKLFF. Written as DNA, the CDR3 is TGTGCCAGCAGCTTAGGCCGCGGCCCTGGGGCTAATGAAAAACTGTTTTTT.

This clone was counted a few times. J is TRBJ1-1 and V is TRBV2; D is perhaps TRBD1 (5 bases). V was cut by 9 bases and J by 3 bases, with 8 bases left in between. Germline values: CDR1 SNHLY, CDR2 FYNNEI. The CDR3 is 11 amino acids. The CDR3 region is CASGGDTEAFF. In DNA, the CDR3 is TGTGCCAGTGGGGGGGACACTGAAGCTTTCTTT.

The chain employs TRBV27 and TRBJ1-5, with unresolved D. Germline V CDR1 and CDR2: MNHEY, SMNVEV (reference sequence). Trimming left V 6 bases short and J 0 bases short, with 9 bases between. The CDR3 length is 14 residues. As DNA, the CDR3 is TGTGCCAGCAGCCCCGCTTATAGCAATCAGCCCCAGCATTTT. Translated, it gives CASSPAYSNQPQHF.

V gene TRBV6-4 combines with J gene TRBJ2-1; D possibly corresponds to TRBD1 (6 bases). Germline lookup yields CDR1 MRHNA and CDR2 SNTAGT. The CDR3 loop spans 13 amino acids. Trimming stripped 6 bases from V and 5 bases from J, with 11 bases between. The CDR3 DNA is TGTGCCAGCAGCCCCCGGGACAACAATGAGCAGTTCTTC. Translation gives CASSPRDNNEQFF.

This clone was detected only a few times. This chain connects TRBV9 to TRBJ2-1; a weak D match, TRBD2 (6 bases). This CDR3 spans 19 amino acids. The germline V gene has CDR1 SGDLS and CDR2 YYNGEE. Trimming removed 1 base from V and 3 bases from J, with 23 bases in between. This CDR3 is CASSVFSRSSVGNYNEQFF. The CDR3 coding sequence is TGTGCCAGCAGCGTATTTTCACGTTCTAGCGTGGGGAACTACAATGAGCAGTTCTTC.